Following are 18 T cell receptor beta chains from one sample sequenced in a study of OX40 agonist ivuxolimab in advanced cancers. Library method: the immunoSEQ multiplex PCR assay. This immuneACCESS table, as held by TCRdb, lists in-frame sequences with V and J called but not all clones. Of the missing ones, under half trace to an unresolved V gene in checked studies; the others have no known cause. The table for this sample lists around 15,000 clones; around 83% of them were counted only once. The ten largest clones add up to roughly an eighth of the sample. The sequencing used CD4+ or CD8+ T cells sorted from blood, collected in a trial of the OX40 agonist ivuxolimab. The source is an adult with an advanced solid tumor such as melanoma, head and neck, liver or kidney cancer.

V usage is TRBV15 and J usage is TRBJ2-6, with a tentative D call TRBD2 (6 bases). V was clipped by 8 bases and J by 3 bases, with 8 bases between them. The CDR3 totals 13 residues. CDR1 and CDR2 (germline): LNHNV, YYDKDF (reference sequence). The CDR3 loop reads CATRGFGANVLTF. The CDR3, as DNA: TGTGCCACCCGGGGGTTTGGGGCCAACGTCCTGACTTTC.

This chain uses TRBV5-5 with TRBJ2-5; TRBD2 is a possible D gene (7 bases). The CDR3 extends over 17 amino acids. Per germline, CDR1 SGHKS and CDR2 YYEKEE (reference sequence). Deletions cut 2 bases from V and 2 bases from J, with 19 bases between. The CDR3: CASSLRRWEGGQETQYF. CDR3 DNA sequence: TGTGCCAGCAGCTTACGGAGGTGGGAGGGGGGTCAAGAGACCCAGTACTTC.

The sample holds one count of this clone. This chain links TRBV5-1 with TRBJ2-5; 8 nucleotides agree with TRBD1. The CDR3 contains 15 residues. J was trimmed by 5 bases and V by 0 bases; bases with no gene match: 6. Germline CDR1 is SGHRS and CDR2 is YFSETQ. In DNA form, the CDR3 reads TGCGCCAGCAGCTTGGAGGTCAGGGGGCGGGAGACCCAGTACTTC. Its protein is CASSLEVRGRETQYF.

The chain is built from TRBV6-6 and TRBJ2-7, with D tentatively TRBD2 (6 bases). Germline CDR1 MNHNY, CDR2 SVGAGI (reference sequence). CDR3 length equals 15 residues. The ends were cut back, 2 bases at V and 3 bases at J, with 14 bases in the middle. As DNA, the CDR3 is TGTGCCAGCAGTTACGGGGCCAGCGGGTACTACGAGCAGTACTTC. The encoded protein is CASSYGASGYYEQYF.

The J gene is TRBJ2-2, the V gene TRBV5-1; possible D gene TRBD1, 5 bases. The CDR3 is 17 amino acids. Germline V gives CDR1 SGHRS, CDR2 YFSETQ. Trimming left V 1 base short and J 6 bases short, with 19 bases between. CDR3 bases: TGCGCCAGCAGCTTGAGAGGTCAAGGGGCGGTCCCCGGGGAGCTGTTTTTT. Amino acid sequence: CASSLRGQGAVPGELFF.

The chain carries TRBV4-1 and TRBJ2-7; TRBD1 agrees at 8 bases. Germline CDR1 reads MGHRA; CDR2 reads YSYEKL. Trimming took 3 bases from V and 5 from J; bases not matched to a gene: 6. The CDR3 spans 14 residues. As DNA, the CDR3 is TGCGCCAGCAGCCAGGGGGGACAGGTCGACGAGCAGTACTTC. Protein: CASSQGGQVDEQYF.

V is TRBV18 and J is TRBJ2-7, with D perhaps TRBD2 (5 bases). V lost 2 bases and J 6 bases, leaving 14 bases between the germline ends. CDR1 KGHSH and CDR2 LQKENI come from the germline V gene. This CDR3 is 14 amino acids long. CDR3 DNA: TGTGCCAGCTCACCAAGCAGGAGCGAGGGCGAGCAGTACTTC. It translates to CASSPSRSEGEQYF.

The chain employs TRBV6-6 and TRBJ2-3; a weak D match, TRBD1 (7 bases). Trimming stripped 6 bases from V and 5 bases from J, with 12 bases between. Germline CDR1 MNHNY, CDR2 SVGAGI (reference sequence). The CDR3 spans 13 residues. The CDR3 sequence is CASSSGGLDTQYF. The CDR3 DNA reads TGTGCCAGCAGCTCAGGGGGGTTAGATACGCAGTATTTT.

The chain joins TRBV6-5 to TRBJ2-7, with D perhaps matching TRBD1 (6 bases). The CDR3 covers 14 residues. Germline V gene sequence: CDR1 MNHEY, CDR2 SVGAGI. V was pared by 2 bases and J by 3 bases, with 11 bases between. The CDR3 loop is CASSYGTQLYEQYF. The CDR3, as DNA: TGTGCCAGCAGTTACGGGACACAACTCTACGAGCAGTACTTC.

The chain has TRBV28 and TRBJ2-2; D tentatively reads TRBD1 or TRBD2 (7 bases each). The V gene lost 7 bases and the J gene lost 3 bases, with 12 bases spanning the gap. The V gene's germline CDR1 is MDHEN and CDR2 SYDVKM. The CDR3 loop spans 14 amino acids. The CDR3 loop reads CASKAGGDTGELFF. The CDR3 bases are TGTGCCAGCAAGGCAGGGGGGGACACCGGGGAGCTGTTTTTT.

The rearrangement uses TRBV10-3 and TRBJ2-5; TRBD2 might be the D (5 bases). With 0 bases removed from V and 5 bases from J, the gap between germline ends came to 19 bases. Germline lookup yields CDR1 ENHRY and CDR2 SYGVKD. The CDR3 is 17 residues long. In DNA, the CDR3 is TGTGCCATCAGTGAGTCGATGTCAGGATCTTCGGGGGAGACCCAGTACTTC. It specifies CAISESMSGSSGETQYF.

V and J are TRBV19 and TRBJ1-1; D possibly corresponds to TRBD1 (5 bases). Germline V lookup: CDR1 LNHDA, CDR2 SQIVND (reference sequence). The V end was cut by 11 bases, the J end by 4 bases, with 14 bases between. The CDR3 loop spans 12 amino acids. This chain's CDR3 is CASRAGGTEAFF. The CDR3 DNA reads TGTGCCTCGCGGGCGGGGGGCACTGAAGCTTTCTTT. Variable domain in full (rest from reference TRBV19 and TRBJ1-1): DGGITQSPKYLFRKEGQNVTLSCEQNLNHDAMYWYRQDPGQGLRLIYYSQIVNDFQKGDIAEGYSVSREKKESFPLTVTSAQKNPTAFYLCASRAGGTEAFFGQGTRLTVV.

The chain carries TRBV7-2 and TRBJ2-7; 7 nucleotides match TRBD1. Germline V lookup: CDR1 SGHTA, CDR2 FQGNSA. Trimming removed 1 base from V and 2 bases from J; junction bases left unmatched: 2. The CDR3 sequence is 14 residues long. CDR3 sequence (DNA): TGTGCCAGCAGCTTAGAGACAGGGACCTACGAGCAGTACTTC. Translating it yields CASSLETGTYEQYF.

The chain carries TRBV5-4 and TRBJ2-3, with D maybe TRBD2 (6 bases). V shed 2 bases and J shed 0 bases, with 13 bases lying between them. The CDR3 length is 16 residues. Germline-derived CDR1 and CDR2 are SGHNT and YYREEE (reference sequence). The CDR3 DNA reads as TGTGCCAGCAGCTTTGCCGGGAGCAAAAGCACAGATACGCAGTATTTT. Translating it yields CASSFAGSKSTDTQYF. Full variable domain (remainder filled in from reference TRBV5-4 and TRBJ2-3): ETGVTQSPTHLIKTRGQQVTLRCSSQSGHNTVSWYQQALGQGPQFIFQYYREEENGRGNFPPRFSGLQFPNYSSELNVNALELDDSALYLCASSFAGSKSTDTQYFGPGTRLTVL.

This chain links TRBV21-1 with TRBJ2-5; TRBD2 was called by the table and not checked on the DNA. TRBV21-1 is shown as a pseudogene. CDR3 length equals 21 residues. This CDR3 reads CARSLEDTGTSGSDFQETQYF. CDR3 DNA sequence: TGTGCCCGGAGCCTCGAAGATACCGGGACTAGCGGATCAGACTTTCAAGAGACCCAGTACTTC.

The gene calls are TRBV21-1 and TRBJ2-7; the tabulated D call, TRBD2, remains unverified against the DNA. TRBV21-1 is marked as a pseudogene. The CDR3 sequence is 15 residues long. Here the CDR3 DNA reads TGTGCCAGCAGCAAAGGGACTAGCGAGGACTACGAGCAGTACTTC. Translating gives CASSKGTSEDYEQYF.

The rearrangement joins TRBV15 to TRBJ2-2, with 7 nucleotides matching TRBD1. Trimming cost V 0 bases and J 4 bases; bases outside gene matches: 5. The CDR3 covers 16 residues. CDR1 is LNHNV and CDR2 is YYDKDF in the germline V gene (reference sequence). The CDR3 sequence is CATSRDGAGGTGELFF. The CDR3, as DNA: TGTGCCACCAGCAGAGACGGGGCAGGGGGCACCGGGGAGCTGTTTTTT. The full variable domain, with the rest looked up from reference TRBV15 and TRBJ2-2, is DAMVIQNPRYQVTQFGKPVTLSCSQTLNHNVMYWYQQKSSQAPKLLFHYYDKDFNNEADTPDNFQSRRPNTSFCFLDIRSPGLGDTAMYLCATSRDGAGGTGELFFGEGSRLTVL.

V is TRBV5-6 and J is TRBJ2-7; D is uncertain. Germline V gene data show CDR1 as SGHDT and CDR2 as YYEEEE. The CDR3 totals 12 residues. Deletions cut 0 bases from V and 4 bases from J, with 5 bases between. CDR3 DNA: TGTGCCAGCAGCTTGGGAGGTTACGAGCAGTACTTC. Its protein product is CASSLGGYEQYF.